Below are 22 T cell receptor beta chains sequenced from a single sample in a study of regulatory T cells in long-lasting Graves disease (dated by TCRdb to the early 2020s). The library came from multiplex PCR. For sequencing, an Illumina HiSeq 4000 was employed. iRepertoire HTBI primers and Arm-PCR amplification of CDR3 regions were used to construct TCR beta libraries. TCRdb itself trimmed the public reads at Q25 with fastp, ran MiXCR and retained productive beta chains. One record per CDR3 amino acid sequence lists the most common genes and DNA. Here the sample has some 490,000 distinct CDR3 sequences; about 11% occur a single time. Roughly 8.9% of the sample is in the top ten clones. The sample's time point, from its label and the paper: newly diagnosed GD, antithyroid drugs for less than 3 months. RNA was extracted from PBMCs in TRIzol for both TCR sequencing and RNA sequencing. This sample also appeared in a second study, on T cells in Graves' hyperthyroidism and ophthalmopathy.

The sample was peripheral blood mononuclear cells (PBMCs), taken at new diagnosis, from a patient treated with antithyroid drugs. The receptors derive from a woman under 40 with Graves disease. Donor details come from another sample of the same person, matched by shared clones.

This rearrangement joins TRBV19 to TRBJ1-2; D not resolved. CDR1 and CDR2 from the germline V gene are LNHDA and SQIVND (reference sequence). CDR3 length: 13 residues. V was clipped by 5 bases and J by 2 bases, with 9 bases between them. In DNA form, the CDR3 reads TGTGCCAGTAGTTGGGCATGGAACTATGGCTACACCTTC. Protein sequence: CASSWAWNYGYTF.

The chain has TRBV6-2 or TRBV6-3 and TRBJ2-1, with 9 bases that match TRBD2. This CDR3 has 15 residues. Germline assignment: CDR1 MNHEY and CDR2 SVGEGT. After removal of 3 bases from V and 7 bases from J, the junction contained 7 bases not matched to a gene. CDR3 amino acids: CASSYAGGRGNEQFF. In DNA, the CDR3 is TGTGCCAGCAGTTATGCGGGAGGGAGGGGGAATGAGCAGTTCTTC.

The chain couples TRBV19 to TRBJ2-7, with a weak D call TRBD1 (6 bases). Germline-derived CDR1 and CDR2 are LNHDA and SQIVND (reference sequence). The CDR3 runs 16 residues. The ends were cut back, 0 bases at V and 2 bases at J, with 14 bases in the middle. The CDR3 region has the DNA TGTGCCAGTAGTATAGACGGACACCAGGGGCCCTACGAGCAGTACTTC. It translates to CASSIDGHQGPYEQYF.

J is TRBJ2-2 and V is TRBV4-1, with no clear D. The germline gives CDR1 MGHRA, CDR2 YSYEKL. Trimming took 2 bases from V and 7 from J, leaving 5 bases between them. CDR3 size: 12 residues. The DNA of the CDR3 is TGCGCCAGCAGCCAATTCGGCGGGGAGCTGTTTTTT. Protein product: CASSQFGGELFF.

This rearrangement joins TRBV7-9 to TRBJ2-5; D gene uncertain. Trimming pared 5 bases from V and 1 base from J, leaving 11 bases between. CDR1 SEHNR and CDR2 FQNEAQ come from the germline V gene (reference sequence). The CDR3 is 14 residues long. The CDR3 region is CASSPRYAQETQYF. As DNA, the CDR3 is TGTGCCAGCAGCCCCCGATATGCCCAAGAGACCCAGTACTTC.

This clonotype showed up just a few times. V usage is TRBV10-3 and J usage is TRBJ2-7; 7 bases fit TRBD1. The ends lost 8 bases at V and 3 bases at J; junction bases unmatched: 7. The CDR3 extends over 13 amino acids. Germline CDR1 and CDR2: ENHRY and SYGVKD. The CDR3 DNA is TGTGCCATCCAGTGGGACAGCAACTACGAGCAGTACTTC. It specifies CAIQWDSNYEQYF.

This clonotype was recorded a few times. This chain joins TRBV11-3 and TRBJ1-2; a weak D match, TRBD1 (5 bases). Per germline, CDR1 SGHNT and CDR2 YENEEA. This CDR3 has 16 amino acids. Between the trimmed V and J ends, which lost 3 bases and 4 bases, there was a span of 18 bases. CDR3 sequence (DNA): TGTGCCAGCAGCTTTTTCCAGGGCGCCGGAGGCTATGGCTACACCTTC. Amino acids: CASSFFQGAGGYGYTF.

This clonotype was detected a few times. This probably arose from a read error, given a far larger clone one base away. The chain employs TRBV7-9 and TRBJ2-5, with D perhaps given as TRBD1 or TRBD2 (5 bases each). This CDR3 region has 12 residues. Germline V gives CDR1 SEHNR, CDR2 FQNEAQ (reference sequence). CDR3 coding DNA: TGTGCCAGCAGCTTAGCGGGGGAGACCCAGTGCTTC. Amino acid sequence: CASSLAGETQCF.

This clonotype was observed many times. This chain links TRBV7-9 with TRBJ1-2, with 9 bases aligning to TRBD1. The germline V gene encodes CDR1 SEHNR and CDR2 FQNEAQ (reference sequence). The CDR3 has 13 amino acids. The J segment lost 4 bases and the V segment lost 4 bases, leaving 1 base of the junction unmatched. CDR3 nucleotides: TGTGCCAGCAGCTCGACAGGGGGCTATGGCTACACCTTC. Translated, it gives CASSSTGGYGYTF.

This clonotype appeared many times. The chain combines TRBV5-1 with TRBJ1-1; 7 bases align to TRBD1. V shed 5 bases, J shed 6 bases, and the junction held 7 bases outside the gene matches. The germline V gene encodes CDR1 SGHRS and CDR2 YFSETQ. There are 13 residues in the CDR3. CDR3 amino acids: CASRPPGGPEAFF. The CDR3 DNA reads as TGCGCCAGCAGACCGCCAGGGGGTCCTGAAGCTTTCTTT. Together with reference TRBV5-1 and TRBJ1-1, the CDR3 gives the full variable domain: KAGVTQTPRYLIKTRGQQVTLSCSPISGHRSVSWYQQTPGQGLQFLFEYFSETQRNKGNFPGRFSGRQFSNSRSEMNVSTLELGDSALYLCASRPPGGPEAFFGQGTRLTVV.

This chain links TRBV28 with TRBJ2-1; D unclear. The CDR3 is 17 residues long. Germline V gene data show CDR1 as MDHEN and CDR2 as SYDVKM. V was pared by 3 bases and J by 0 bases, with 15 bases between. CDR3 coding DNA: TGTGCCAGCAGTTTTCTTATCGCGGACCTCTCCTACAATGAGCAGTTCTTC. Translating it yields CASSFLIADLSYNEQFF. Full variable domain (outside the CDR3, taken from reference TRBV28 and TRBJ2-1): DVKVTQSSRYLVKRTGEKVFLECVQDMDHENMFWYRQDPGLGLRLIYFSYDVKMKEKGDIPEGYSVSREKKERFSLILESASTNQTSMYLCASSFLIADLSYNEQFFGPGTRLTVL.

This clonotype has ten or more counts. The gene calls are TRBV7-2 and TRBJ1-6; D is unclear. Trimming cost V 6 bases and J 7 bases, with 16 bases left between them. The CDR3 length is 15 residues. The germline V gene encodes CDR1 SGHTA and CDR2 FQGNSA. CDR3 bases: TGTGCCAGCAGTCGAGAGGCAGGTTCCAATTCACCCCTCCACTTT. Translation gives CASSREAGSNSPLHF.

This clonotype was recorded at least ten times. The chain combines TRBV28 with TRBJ2-3; 10 positions agree with TRBD2. This CDR3 contains 15 residues. V gave up 5 bases and J gave up 2 bases; unmatched junction bases: 4. Germline CDR1 and CDR2: MDHEN and SYDVKM. CDR3 amino acids: CASSPLAGHTDTQYF. The CDR3 bases are TGTGCCAGCAGTCCACTAGCGGGACACACAGATACGCAGTATTTT.

The genes are TRBV6-1 and TRBJ1-4, with a tentative D call TRBD1 (5 bases). V lost 6 bases, J lost 8 bases, and 13 bases lay in between. Germline V CDR1 and CDR2: MNHNS, SASEGT. CDR3 size: 13 residues. The CDR3 protein is CASSKPGAEKLFF. CDR3 sequence (DNA): TGTGCCAGCAGCAAACCCGGGGCAGAAAAACTGTTTTTT.

This clonotype has a count of ten or more. This sequence joins TRBV6-1 and TRBJ2-1; 9 bases agree with TRBD2. The germline CDR1 and CDR2 sequences are MNHNS and SASEGT. This CDR3 region has 14 residues. The trim removed 7 bases at V and 3 bases at J, leaving 4 bases unmatched. The CDR3 is CASTLAGLYNEQFF. Here the CDR3 DNA reads TGTGCCAGCACCCTAGCGGGACTCTACAATGAGCAGTTCTTC.

This clonotype has just a few counts. This chain connects TRBV6-1 to TRBJ2-3, with D tentatively TRBD2 (6 bases). The V and J ends lost 8 bases and 11 bases respectively, with 20 bases between them. CDR1 and CDR2 from the germline V gene are MNHNS and SASEGT. The CDR3 runs to 13 residues. Written as DNA, the CDR3 is TGTGCCAGCTTGACTGGGTTGGCGGGAAAGCAGTATTTT. Translated, it gives CASLTGLAGKQYF.

This sequence joins TRBV7-9 and TRBJ1-2, with D possibly matching TRBD1 (6 bases). This CDR3 contains 15 residues. Trimming shortened V by 2 bases and J by 4 bases, and 14 bases separated the two germline ends. Per the germline V gene, CDR1 is SEHNR and CDR2 is FQNEAQ (reference sequence). CDR3 coding DNA: TGTGCCAGCAGCTTACGGGCGGGGGCGAGCTATGGCTACACCTTC. Translating gives CASSLRAGASYGYTF.

This clonotype was seen at least ten times. DNA for the CDR3: TGTGCCAGCAGCACCCGGACCCGGGTCGGGGAGACCCAGTACTTC. Translating gives CASSTRTRVGETQYF. The chain recombines TRBV11-2 with TRBJ2-5; no clear D gene. Germline loops: CDR1 SGHAT, CDR2 FQNNGV. V lost 5 bases and J 5 bases, leaving 18 bases between the germline ends. This CDR3 region has 15 residues.

This clonotype was seen a few times. The chain recombines TRBV18 with TRBJ2-4, with a possible D match to TRBD2 (5 bases). The CDR3 loop spans 15 amino acids. CDR1 and CDR2 from the germline V gene are KGHSH and LQKENI. V dropped 6 bases and J dropped 0 bases, with 12 bases sitting between them. CDR3 region: CASSAFEGAKNIQYF. In nucleotides, the CDR3 is TGTGCCAGCTCGGCTTTTGAGGGAGCCAAAAACATTCAGTACTTC.

This clonotype was counted at least ten times. This sequence joins TRBV11-2 and TRBJ2-1; D ambiguous. From germline, CDR1 is SGHAT and CDR2 FQNNGV. Trimming shortened V by 2 bases and J by 7 bases, and 12 bases separated the two germline ends. This CDR3 has 14 residues. This chain's CDR3 is CASSLWSSANEQFF. DNA for the CDR3: TGTGCCAGCAGCTTATGGTCTAGTGCAAATGAGCAGTTCTTC.

This clonotype was seen at least ten times. The chain links TRBV19 to TRBJ2-1, with TRBD2 as a possible D gene (6 bases). The CDR3 contains 16 residues. Germline loops: CDR1 LNHDA, CDR2 SQIVND (reference sequence). V lost 1 base and J lost 0, with 10 bases in between. CDR3 protein: CASSIVTGGSYNEQFF. For the CDR3, the DNA is TGTGCCAGTAGTATAGTCACCGGGGGCTCCTACAATGAGCAGTTCTTC.

The chain is built from TRBV4-3 and TRBJ2-7, with a weak D call TRBD2 (5 bases). The ends were cut back, 1 base at V and 0 bases at J, with 22 bases in the middle. The CDR3 has 19 amino acids. CDR1 is LGHNA, CDR2 YSLEER, per germline. CDR3 DNA: TGCGCCAGCAGCCAAGCGGAGAGCGGAACGGCACCGGGCTCCTACGAGCAGTACTTC. Translation gives CASSQAESGTAPGSYEQYF.